The clone carrying this TCR beta chain occurred a few times. Its target is unknown. TCRalpha and TCRbeta libraries used 5'RACE with constant-segment primers and UMIs. TCRdb recomputed calls from the 5' RACE reads with MiXCR, one row per CDR3 protein. The table shows 470,000 or so distinct CDR3 sequences, with 15% to 20% occurring only once. These data belong to a study of T-cell memory formation after mild COVID-19. General study points: Clones contracting across day 15 to 85 had a balanced CD4/CD8 profile; later expanding clones leaned CD4+.

The TCR was taken from an adult woman who had mild COVID-19 (a few samples of this study predate the infection). Cell type and time point are not known. Specimen: PBMCs or a T cell subset sorted from them (not recorded which).

CDR3 nucleotide sequence: TGTGCCAGCAGCCCAGCACGGTTCCAGGACACAGATACGCAGTATTTT. It specifies CASSPARFQDTDTQYF. This rearrangement joins TRBV12-3 or TRBV12-4 to TRBJ2-3; D ambiguous. With 6 bases removed from V and 2 bases from J, the gap between germline ends came to 18 bases. The CDR3 is made up of 16 amino acids.